This TCR beta chain was found in a study of T cells in Graves' hyperthyroidism and ophthalmopathy (dated by TCRdb to between 2017 and 2020). Context from the whole study: Peripheral blood was collected at initial diagnosis, before any treatment. Prospective prediction of ophthalmopathy was tested in an independent validation cohort consisting of 18 to 20 hyperthyroidism patients and around 16 patients who later progressed to ophthalmopathy. A discovery cohort of approximately 100 patients, about 40 with Graves' ophthalmopathy and about 60 with stable Graves' hyperthyroidism, was used to find distinguishing TCR V-J signatures. Following sampling, methimazole starting at 30 mg daily was given to hyperthyroidism patients, and high-dose intravenous methylprednisolone was given to ophthalmopathy patients. The roughly 90 discovery patients were divided at random into training and test sets in a 7:3 ratio. The paper describes TCR Vbeta CDR3 sequencing of 135 peripheral blood samples, made up of 43 ophthalmopathy patients, some 80 hyperthyroidism patients and around 17 progressor patients. Thyroid tissue and blood T-cell repertoires from about six Graves' hyperthyroidism patients were also compared in the study.

The study at large found these results: In cross-validation, a model built on a 13 V-J signature told ophthalmopathy apart from stable hyperthyroidism with less than 90% sensitivity and around 81% specificity, and in testing the same model reached 80%/75%. In validation, the model predicted progression to ophthalmopathy a median of 6.5 months before onset, with about 71% sensitivity and around 76% specificity. Sample size was not statistically predetermined, and blinding of investigators to group allocation was not performed. Blood samples also contained most of the expanded thyroid clonotypes (frequency above 0.001), which suggests that blood repertoires may reflect thyroid immune responses.

The junction carries 14 bases between V and J, which are trimmed by 7 bases and 5 bases respectively. The CDR3 has 14 amino acids, counting the end cysteine and phenylalanine. The only DNA kept is the CDR3, 42 bases in frame from the first base. From the germline V gene, CDR1 is KGHDR and CDR2 is SFDVKD. Hyperthyroidism patients were newly diagnosed, had a disease duration of under 2 months, and were aged 18 to 65 years. Patients with uncontrolled infections, other autoimmune diseases, pregnancy or lactation were excluded. Diagnoses were established on the basis of clinical symptoms, serum thyroxine and TRAb, thyroid ultrasound, and orbital computed tomography. Blood from progressor patients was drawn when they were first diagnosed with hyperthyroidism, before any ophthalmopathy symptoms appeared. Ficoll-Paque density gradient centrifugation was used to isolate PBMCs from 9.5 to 10 ml of fresh peripheral blood. Progressor patients were defined as those initially diagnosed with Graves' hyperthyroidism in whom ophthalmopathy developed during follow-up. Total RNA was extracted with Trizol reagent, and quality was checked on an Agilent 2100 Bioanalyzer.

The TCR beta CDR3 regions were amplified from RNA transcripts. The TCR CDR3 was subjected to a first round of RT-PCR using the HTBI primer set and the Qiagen OneStep RT-PCR kit. A second multiplex PCR round built the libraries, followed by size selection and purification. The libraries were sequenced on an Illumina HiSeq2000 using paired-end 100 bp reads. In the authors' own workflow: Raw data were processed with SOAPnuke, discarding reads with adapters, uncalled bases, mean Phred below 15, or no exact constant-primer or identifier match. COPE v1.2.5 was used to merge the high-quality paired reads, and each unique nucleotide sequence was defined as a clonotype. Clonotypes were aligned to IMGT TRBV, TRBD and TRBJ reference segments using MiTCR v1.1. Analysis was restricted to V-J combinations with a frequency above 0.0001, which covered about 99% of repertoires. A TCS score was defined as the ratio of F50 (clonal expansion) to E x V (chaos), with BLOSUM62-based TCRdist applied between CDR3 peptides within each V-J. Welch's t-statistics and random forest reduced 500 to 650 V-J features to 10 to 15, which were used in a naive Bayes classifier (R e1071). TCRdb reprocessing: public reads trimmed at Q25 with fastp, clones called with MiXCR, in-frame beta chains kept. For every CDR3 protein sequence, its rows merge into one entry that carries the most common genes and DNA. TCRdb, rather than the study authors, made the V and J calls. The sample has 650,000 to 850,000 distinct CDR3 sequences on record, under 20% of them singletons. Approximately 16% of the sample lies in the top ten.

About this clonotype itself: Its cognate antigen has yet to be identified. Base-call qualities are not available, and no considerably larger clone is one nucleotide away.

Sequenced input: blood. In this chain, TRBV24-1 is recombined with TRBJ2-1, with no D gene named confidently. The receptor was derived from a woman between 45 and 65 years old with Graves' hyperthyroidism that later progressed to Graves' ophthalmopathy. The DNA sequence is as follows: TGTGCCACCAGGGAGAAAGGTGGTCACAATGAGCAGTTCTTC. Translation gives CATREKGGHNEQFF.